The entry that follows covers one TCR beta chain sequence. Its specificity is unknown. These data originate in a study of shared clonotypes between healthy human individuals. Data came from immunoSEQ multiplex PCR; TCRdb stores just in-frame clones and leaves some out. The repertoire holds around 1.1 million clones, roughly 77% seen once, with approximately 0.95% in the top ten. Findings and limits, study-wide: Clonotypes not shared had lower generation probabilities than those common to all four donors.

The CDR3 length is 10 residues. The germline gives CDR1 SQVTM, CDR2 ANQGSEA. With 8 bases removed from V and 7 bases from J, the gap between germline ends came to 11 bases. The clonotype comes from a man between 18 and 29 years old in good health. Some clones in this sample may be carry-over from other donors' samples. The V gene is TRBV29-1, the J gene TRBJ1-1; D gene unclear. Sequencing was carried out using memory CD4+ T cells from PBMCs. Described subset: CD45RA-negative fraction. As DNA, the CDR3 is TGCAGCTCCGGGCATGGTGAAGCTTTCTTT. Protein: CSSGHGEAFF.